Listed below are T cell receptor beta chains from one sample, sequenced in a study of lymphopenia after photon versus proton radiotherapy. Sequencing used immunoSEQ multiplex PCR; TCRdb keeps in-frame clones, though not all of them. The sample lists tens of thousands of clones, roughly four fifths occurring once. This sample comprised peripheral blood, obtained from a patient treated with photon-based radiotherapy. These receptors all come from a woman in her 50s with pancreatic cancer. Each CDR3 is given with its conserved first and last residue. A D gene is named only where the DNA matches it firmly. Only part of the rows carry a size: once, few, many, or a class if the clone is expanded.

D	size	V	length	J	CDR3	DNA
TRBD2	.	TRBV18	13	TRBJ2-7	CASSDAGAYEQYF	TGTGCCAGCTCAGATGCGGGAGCCTACGAGCAGTACTTC
.	.	TRBV6-6	13	TRBJ1-4	CASSSGSNEKLFF	TGTGCCAGCAGTTCGGGGTCTAATGAAAAACTGTTTTTT
.	.	TRBV5-1	15	TRBJ2-1	CASSWGGGTERKQFF	TGCGCCAGCAGCTGGGGTGGCGGGACGGAACGTAAGCAGTTCTTC
TRBD2	.	TRBV5-3	15	TRBJ2-3	CASSKGLAGTDTQYF	TGTGCCAGCAGCAAGGGACTAGCGGGCACAGATACGCAGTATTTT
TRBD1	few	TRBV30	13	TRBJ1-2	CAWSLQGADGYTF	TGTGCCTGGAGTCTACAGGGGGCTGATGGCTACACCTTC
.	.	TRBV11-2	17	TRBJ2-6	CASSLAIGHGGANVLTF	TGTGCCAGCAGCTTAGCGATAGGGCATGGGGGTGCCAACGTCCTGACTTTC
.	.	TRBV27	12	TRBJ2-5	CASRGGQETQYF	TGTGCCAGCAGGGGGGGCCAAGAGACCCAGTACTTC
.	.	TRBV6-5	15	TRBJ2-3	CASRGGTTSTDTQYF	TGTGCCAGCAGGGGGGGGACAACGAGCACAGATACGCAGTATTTT
TRBD1	once	TRBV19	14	TRBJ2-7	CASTLGTGSGEQYF	TGTGCCAGTACCCTGGGGACAGGGAGCGGCGAGCAGTACTTC
.	.	TRBV15	12	TRBJ2-3	CATSARADTQYF	TGTGCCACCAGCGCTCGGGCGGATACGCAGTATTTT
.	.	TRBV28	15	TRBJ1-5	CASSLRGAGNQPQHF	TGTGCCAGCAGTTTGAGGGGGGCGGGTAATCAGCCCCAGCATTTT
.	.	TRBV29-1	16	TRBJ2-4	CSVEEGPVETKNIQYF	TGCAGCGTTGAGGAGGGACCTGTGGAAACCAAAAACATTCAGTACTTC
TRBD1	.	TRBV28	14	TRBJ1-1	CASSWDRSNTEAFF	TGTGCCAGCAGTTGGGACAGGTCGAACACTGAAGCTTTCTTT
.	once	TRBV27	16	TRBJ2-1	CASRPLGGLRRHEQFF	TGTGCCAGCAGACCTTTAGGTGGACTGCGACGCCATGAGCAGTTCTTC
TRBD1	.	TRBV30	14	TRBJ2-4	CAWSKNRGVNIQYF	TGTGCCTGGAGTAAGAACAGGGGGGTAAACATTCAGTACTTC
.	.	TRBV6-5	13	TRBJ2-1	CASSYDWGSRQFF	TGTGCCAGCAGTTACGATTGGGGGAGTAGGCAGTTCTTC
.	.	TRBV13	20	TRBJ2-3	CASSLASVMTGEGSTDTQYF	TGTGCCAGCAGCTTAGCCTCCGTCATGACAGGAGAAGGTAGCACAGATACGCAGTATTTT
TRBD1	.	TRBV6-6	14	TRBJ1-5	CASGHRGPGQPQHF	TGTGCCAGCGGACACAGGGGGCCAGGGCAGCCCCAGCATTTT
TRBD2	.	TRBV28	15	TRBJ2-5	CASSSLAGARETQYF	TGTGCCAGCAGTTCCTTAGCGGGAGCGAGAGAGACCCAGTACTTC
.	.	TRBV30	20	TRBJ1-3	CAWSVHARGAVFSSGNTIYF	TGTGCCTGGAGTGTACACGCCCGGGGCGCAGTTTTTTCTTCTGGAAACACCATATATTTT
.	once	TRBV7-2	14	TRBJ2-3	CATTGRGTTDTQYF	TGTGCCACCACAGGGCGGGGAACAACAGATACGCAGTATTTT
TRBD2	.	TRBV10-3	16	TRBJ2-5	CAISAASGRAGKTQYF	TGTGCCATCAGTGCAGCTAGCGGGAGGGCCGGGAAGACCCAGTACTTC
.	once	TRBV5-3	13	TRBJ2-5	CARSRGSQETQYF	TGTGCCAGAAGCCGGGGCTCCCAAGAGACCCAGTACTTC
TRBD2	.	TRBV28	15	TRBJ2-1	CASSQAGGSYNEQFF	TGTGCCAGCAGTCAGGCGGGAGGATCCTACAATGAGCAGTTCTTC
.	few	TRBV7-2	16	TRBJ1-3	CASSLARGGTGNTIYF	TGTGCCAGCAGCTTAGCGCGCGGAGGCACTGGAAACACCATATATTTT
.	.	TRBV29-1	14	TRBJ2-5	CSVGRRAPRLIQYF	TGCAGCGTTGGACGACGGGCCCCGAGATTGATCCAGTACTTC
.	once	TRBV21-1	15	TRBJ2-3	CASRSYAGTRDTQYF	TGTGCCAGCAGATCTTATGCAGGGACTAGGGATACGCAGTATTTT
.	.	TRBV19	13	TRBJ2-5	CASRWLAQETQYF	TGTGCCAGTAGGTGGCTAGCACAAGAGACCCAGTACTTC
.	.	TRBV10-2	12	TRBJ1-1	CASSEMTGEAFF	TGCGCCAGCAGTGAGATGACGGGTGAAGCTTTCTTT
TRBD1	.	TRBV28	16	TRBJ1-5	CASRETGQGDNQPQHF	TGTGCCAGCAGGGAGACGGGACAGGGGGACAATCAGCCCCAGCATTTT
.	once	TRBV18	18	TRBJ2-3	CASSPPWDFGATGDTQYF	TGTGCCAGCTCACCACCATGGGACTTCGGAGCCACAGGAGATACGCAGTATTTT
.	.	TRBV7-8	18	TRBJ2-2	CASSFDRRGIRYTGELFF	TGTGCCAGCAGCTTTGACAGGCGGGGGATTCGGTACACCGGGGAGCTGTTTTTT
.	.	TRBV11-1	14	TRBJ2-2	CASSLAGVTGELFF	TGTGCCAGCAGCTTAGCCGGGGTCACCGGGGAGCTGTTTTTT
TRBD2	.	TRBV7-2	19	TRBJ2-3	CASSPGLAGGPIGSNTQYF	TGTGCCAGCAGCCCGGGACTAGCGGGAGGGCCTATAGGATCGAATACGCAGTATTTT
.	.	TRBV4-1	14	TRBJ1-2	CASSQDTGSNGYTF	TGCGCCAGCAGCCAAGATACAGGCTCTAATGGCTACACCTTC
TRBD1	.	TRBV5-4	17	TRBJ2-7	CASSFRTGPPIFTEQYF	TGTGCCAGCAGCTTCCGGACAGGGCCGCCTATCTTCACCGAGCAGTACTTC
TRBD2	once	TRBV15	19	TRBJ2-1	CATSPRTGYSGSRIHEQFF	TGTGCCACCAGCCCTCGGACAGGATATAGCGGGAGTCGTATTCATGAGCAGTTCTTC
TRBD2	.	TRBV15	12	TRBJ2-7	CATSPGGSEQYF	TGTGCCACCAGCCCCGGGGGGAGCGAGCAGTACTTC
.	.	TRBV7-3	16	TRBJ2-3	CASSLGGVGSTDTQYF	TGTGCCAGCAGCTTAGGTGGGGTCGGCAGCACAGATACGCAGTATTTT
.	.	TRBV27	13	TRBJ1-6	CASSRDAALPLHF	TGTGCCAGCAGTCGCGACGCGGCCCTACCCCTCCACTTT
TRBD1	.	TRBV27	17	TRBJ2-1	CASSLGPGQGSYNEQFF	TGTGCCAGCAGTTTGGGACCGGGACAGGGGTCCTACAATGAGCAGTTCTTC
TRBD1	.	TRBV13	16	TRBJ2-2	CASSPWTGEAAGELFF	TGTGCCAGCAGCCCCTGGACAGGGGAGGCGGCCGGGGAGCTGTTTTTT
.	.	TRBV30	15	TRBJ1-3	CAWSSGSNSGNTIYF	TGTGCCTGGAGTTCGGGGAGCAACTCTGGAAACACCATATATTTT
.	.	TRBV6-1	14	TRBJ1-5	CASNLYQGNQPQHF	TGTGCCAGCAATCTATATCAGGGGAATCAGCCCCAGCATTTT
TRBD1	.	TRBV30	11	TRBJ1-1	CAWSSRDRAFF	TGTGCCTGGAGTTCGAGGGACAGGGCTTTCTTT
.	.	TRBV28	14	TRBJ1-6	CASSLRGGNSPLHF	TGTGCCAGCAGTTTAAGAGGGGGAAATTCACCCCTCCACTTT
TRBD1	few	TRBV6-5	16	TRBJ1-4	CASSYSSRGQGEKLFF	TGTGCCAGCAGTTACTCATCCAGGGGGCAGGGTGAAAAACTGTTTTTT
.	.	TRBV28	16	TRBJ2-3	CASSLLGVSGTDTQYF	TGTGCCAGCAGTTTATTGGGGGTCTCGGGCACAGATACGCAGTATTTT
.	.	TRBV7-2	16	TRBJ1-4	CASSLRRQSTNEKLFF	TGTGCCAGCAGCTTAAGGCGACAGTCAACTAATGAAAAACTGTTTTTT
TRBD2	.	TRBV5-4	16	TRBJ2-2	CASSAPLGSGDGELFF	TGTGCCAGCAGCGCCCCCCTCGGTAGCGGGGACGGGGAGCTGTTTTTT
.	.	TRBV5-1	15	TRBJ2-1	CASSLSLQSYNEQFF	TGCGCCAGCAGCTTGTCACTGCAGTCCTACAATGAGCAGTTCTTC
TRBD1	.	TRBV19	15	TRBJ2-3	CASSATGWSTDTQYF	TGTGCCAGTAGCGCGACAGGGTGGAGCACAGATACGCAGTATTTT
.	medium-sized	TRBV6-5	14	TRBJ2-7	CASRDPDIIYEQYF	TGTGCCAGCAGGGACCCCGACATAATCTACGAGCAGTACTTC
.	few	TRBV10-2	15	TRBJ1-2	CASSDGSRTNYGYTF	TGCGCCAGCAGTGATGGATCGAGGACTAACTATGGCTACACCTTC
.	.	TRBV7-9	13	TRBJ2-2	CASSLVGDGELFF	TGTGCCAGCAGCTTAGTTGGGGACGGGGAGCTGTTTTTT
.	.	TRBV7-8	15	TRBJ1-1	CASSPREGAFTEAFF	TGTGCCAGCAGCCCCCGTGAGGGAGCCTTCACTGAAGCTTTCTTT
TRBD1	.	TRBV4-1	15	TRBJ2-7	CASSQSTGGWYEQYF	TGCGCCAGCAGCCAGTCGACAGGGGGATGGTACGAGCAGTACTTC